These 11 T cell receptor beta chains came from one sample sequenced in a study of blood T cells in healthy people across ages. The second PCR ran about 6 to 12 cycles with a sample-barcoded 5' primer and J-beta primers. TCRdb reprocessed the 5' RACE reads with MiXCR, giving one entry per CDR3 protein. Counted here are around 790,000 distinct CDR3 sequences, 44% occurring once; the ten biggest clones make up around 21%. The sequenced sample was blood. The receptors come from a man in his sixties in good health.

V and J are TRBV6-5 and TRBJ1-2, with 9 bases lining up with TRBD1. CDR3 length: 16 residues. Germline-derived CDR1 and CDR2 are MNHEY and SVGAGI. V gave up 2 bases and J gave up 4 bases; unmatched junction bases: 8. The CDR3 here is CASSYDGQGPVYGYTF. CDR3 nucleotide sequence: TGTGCCAGCAGTTACGACGGACAGGGGCCCGTCTATGGCTACACCTTC.

This clonotype came up a few times. The chain carries TRBV9 and TRBJ2-7; 7 bases fit TRBD1. The V and J ends lost 0 bases and 2 bases, in that order; junction bases with no gene match: 8. There are 16 residues in the CDR3. The germline CDR1 and CDR2 sequences are SGDLS and YYNGEE. The CDR3, as DNA: TGTGCCAGCAGCGTAGTTCCGACAGGGATGACCTACGAGCAGTACTTC. This gives the protein CASSVVPTGMTYEQYF.

This chain joins TRBV5-6 and TRBJ2-4; D unclear. The J call may not be correct, given that the DNA end is closer to TRBJ2-7. Germline V gives CDR1 SGHDT, CDR2 YYEEEE. This CDR3 spans 15 amino acids. Here the CDR3 reads CASSSPQTATYEQYF. As DNA, the CDR3 is TGTGCCAGCAGCTCGCCCCAAACAGCCACCTACGAGCAGTACTTC.

The chain is built from TRBV20-1 and TRBJ2-7; the D gene could be TRBD1 or TRBD2 (5 bases each). The J call is uncertain, as TRBJ2-5 better fits the DNA end. Germline values: CDR1 DFQATT, CDR2 SNEGSKA (reference sequence). This CDR3 spans 15 amino acids. The CDR3 sequence is CSAPSRGGRSETQYF. In nucleotides, the CDR3 is TGCAGTGCCCCGAGTCGTGGGGGTCGGTCAGAGACCCAGTACTTC.

Here the CDR3 reads CACLTGTDPFGAQYF. CDR3 nucleotide sequence: TGTGCCTGCCTAACCGGGACAGATCCTTTCGGGGCCCAGTACTTC. The chain employs TRBV7-9 and TRBJ2-7, with 7 bases that match TRBD1. This CDR3 is built from 15 residues. CDR1 is SEHNR, CDR2 FQNEAQ, per germline (reference sequence). V lost 11 bases and J lost 10; bases outside the gene matches: 23.

The genes are TRBV20-1 and TRBJ2-3; D assignment may be TRBD1 or TRBD2 (5 bases each). CDR1 is DFQATT, CDR2 SNEGSKA, per germline (reference sequence). Trimming left V 1 base short and J 2 bases short, with 7 bases between. The CDR3 extends over 13 amino acids. The CDR3: CSARVGTTDTQYF. CDR3 coding DNA: TGCAGTGCTAGAGTAGGGACCACAGATACGCAGTATTTT.

This clonotype was picked up a small number of times. The genes are TRBV6-2 or TRBV6-3 and TRBJ1-5; unclear D gene. Per germline, CDR1 MNHEY and CDR2 SVGEGT. The V end lost 3 bases, the J end lost 2 bases, and 8 bases lay between the germline ends. There are 14 residues in the CDR3. CDR3 protein: CASSYLGGNQPQHF. The DNA for the CDR3 is TGTGCCAGCAGTTATCTCGGGGGCAATCAGCCCCAGCATTTT.

This chain links TRBV10-3 with TRBJ1-2, with a weak D call TRBD1 (6 bases). Germline CDR1 is ENHRY and CDR2 is SYGVKD. The ends were cut back, 6 bases at V and 12 bases at J, with 20 bases in the middle. This CDR3 contains 13 residues. In DNA form, the CDR3 reads TGTGCCATCAGATACTCAGGGGTCGATGACCACACCTTC. Amino acids: CAIRYSGVDDHTF.

The chain couples TRBV28 to TRBJ2-7, with 7 nucleotides matching TRBD1. V was pared by 6 bases and J by 2 bases, with 10 bases of the junction left unmatched. This CDR3 contains 15 residues. Germline CDR1 reads MDHEN; CDR2 reads SYDVKM. In DNA form, the CDR3 reads TGTGCCAGCAGCCAGACAGGGCAATGGGCCTACGAGCAGTACTTC. Its protein is CASSQTGQWAYEQYF. Full variable domain (rest looked up from reference TRBV28 and TRBJ2-7): DVKVTQSSRYLVKRTGEKVFLECVQDMDHENMFWYRQDPGLGLRLIYFSYDVKMKEKGDIPEGYSVSREKKERFSLILESASTNQTSMYLCASSQTGQWAYEQYFGPGTRLTVT.

Note on this clonotype: Given a much more abundant clone one base away, this may be a read error. This CDR3 is CASSRGGRQYF. The CDR3 coding sequence is TGTGCCAGCAGCCGCGGGGGTAGGCAGTATTTT. This chain connects TRBV11-1 to TRBJ2-3; 7 positions match TRBD2. Germline trimming cut 5 bases from V and 11 bases from J; bases unmatched to any gene: 4. The CDR3 loop spans 11 amino acids. The germline CDR1 and CDR2 sequences are SGHAT and FQDESV (reference sequence).

This clonotype has a handful of counts. The chain recombines TRBV12-3 or TRBV12-4 with TRBJ2-7, with D possibly matching TRBD1 (6 bases). CDR3 size: 15 residues. V was shortened by 5 bases and J by 0 bases, with 14 bases between the two germline ends. CDR3 DNA sequence: TGTGCCAGCAGTCTCGGACAGATCCGCTCCTACGAGCAGTACTTC. Translation gives CASSLGQIRSYEQYF.